The T cell receptor (beta chain) described here comes from a study of T cell changes during pregnancy in multiple sclerosis. The ends lost 4 bases at V and 0 bases at J; junction bases unmatched: 4. CDR1 is MNHNS and CDR2 is SASEGT in the germline V gene. This CDR3 has 16 residues. Sequenced by immunoSEQ multiplex PCR; TCRdb stores in-frame clones only, minus some. The sample lists roughly 89,000 clones, around 93% occurring once. The source material was peripheral blood, sampled in the third trimester of pregnancy. This receptor was obtained from a female donor with multiple sclerosis, enrolled in a pregnancy study. The chain joins TRBV6-1 to TRBJ1-4, with 8 nucleotides matching TRBD1. The CDR3 loop is CASSAGTGATNEKLFF. As DNA, the CDR3 is TGTGCCAGCAGTGCCGGGACAGGAGCAACTAATGAAAAACTGTTTTTT.